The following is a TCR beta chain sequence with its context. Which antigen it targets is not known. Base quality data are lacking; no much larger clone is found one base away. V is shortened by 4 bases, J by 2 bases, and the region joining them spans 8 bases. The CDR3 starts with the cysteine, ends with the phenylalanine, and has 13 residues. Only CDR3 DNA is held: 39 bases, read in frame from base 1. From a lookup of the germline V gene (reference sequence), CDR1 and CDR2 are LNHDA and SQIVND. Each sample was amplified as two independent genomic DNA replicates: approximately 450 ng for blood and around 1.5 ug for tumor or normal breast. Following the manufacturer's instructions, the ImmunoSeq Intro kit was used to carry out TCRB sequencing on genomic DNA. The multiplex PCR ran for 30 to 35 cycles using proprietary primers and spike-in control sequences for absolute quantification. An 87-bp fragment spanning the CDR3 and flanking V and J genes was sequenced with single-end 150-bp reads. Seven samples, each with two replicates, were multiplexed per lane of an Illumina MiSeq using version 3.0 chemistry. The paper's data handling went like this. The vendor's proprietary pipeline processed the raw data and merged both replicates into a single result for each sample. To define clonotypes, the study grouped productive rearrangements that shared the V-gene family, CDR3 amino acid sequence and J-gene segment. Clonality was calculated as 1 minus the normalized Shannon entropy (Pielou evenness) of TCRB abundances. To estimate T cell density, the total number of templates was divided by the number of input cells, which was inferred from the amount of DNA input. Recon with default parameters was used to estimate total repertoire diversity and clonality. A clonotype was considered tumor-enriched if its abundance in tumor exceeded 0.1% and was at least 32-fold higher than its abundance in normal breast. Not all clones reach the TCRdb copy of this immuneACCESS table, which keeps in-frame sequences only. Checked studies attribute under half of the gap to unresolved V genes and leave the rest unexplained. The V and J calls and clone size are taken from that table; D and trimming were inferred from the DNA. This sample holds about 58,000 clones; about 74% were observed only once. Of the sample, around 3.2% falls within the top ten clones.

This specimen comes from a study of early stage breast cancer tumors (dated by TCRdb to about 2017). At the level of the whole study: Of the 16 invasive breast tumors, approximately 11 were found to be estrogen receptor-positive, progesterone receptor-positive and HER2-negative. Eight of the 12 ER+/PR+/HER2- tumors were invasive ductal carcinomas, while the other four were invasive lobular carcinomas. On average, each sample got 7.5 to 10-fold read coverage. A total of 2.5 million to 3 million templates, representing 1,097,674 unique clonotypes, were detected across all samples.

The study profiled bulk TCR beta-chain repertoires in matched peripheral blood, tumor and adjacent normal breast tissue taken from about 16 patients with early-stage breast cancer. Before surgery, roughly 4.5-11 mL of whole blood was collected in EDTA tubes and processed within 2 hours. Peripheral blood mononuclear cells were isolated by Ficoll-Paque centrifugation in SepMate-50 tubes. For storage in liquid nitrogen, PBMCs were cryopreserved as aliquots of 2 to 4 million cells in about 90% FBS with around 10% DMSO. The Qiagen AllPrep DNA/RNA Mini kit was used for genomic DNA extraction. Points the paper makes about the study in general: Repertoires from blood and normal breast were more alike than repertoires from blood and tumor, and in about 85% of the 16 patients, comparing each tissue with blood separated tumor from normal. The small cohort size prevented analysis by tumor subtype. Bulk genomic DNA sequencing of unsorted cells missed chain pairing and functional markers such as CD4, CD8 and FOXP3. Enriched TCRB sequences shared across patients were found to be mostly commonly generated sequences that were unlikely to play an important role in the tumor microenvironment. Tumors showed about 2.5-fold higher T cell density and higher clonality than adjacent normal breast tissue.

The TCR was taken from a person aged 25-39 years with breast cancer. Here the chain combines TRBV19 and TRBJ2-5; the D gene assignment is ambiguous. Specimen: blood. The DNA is TGTGCCAGTAGTAGCCAGCGACAAGAGACCCAGTACTTC. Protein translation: CASSSQRQETQYF.